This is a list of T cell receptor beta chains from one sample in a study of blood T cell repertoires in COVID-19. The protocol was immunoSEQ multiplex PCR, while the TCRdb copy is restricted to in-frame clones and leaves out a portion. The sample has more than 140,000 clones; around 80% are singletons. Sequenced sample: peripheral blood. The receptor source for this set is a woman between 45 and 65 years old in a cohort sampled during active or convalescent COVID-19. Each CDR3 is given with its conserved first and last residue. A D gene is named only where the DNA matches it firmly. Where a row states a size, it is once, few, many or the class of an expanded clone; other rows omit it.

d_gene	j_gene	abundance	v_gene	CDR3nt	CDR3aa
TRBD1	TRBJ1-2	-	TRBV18	TGTGCCAGCTCACCACGGACAGGGGTTTTTGATGGCTACACCTTC	CASSPRTGVFDGYTF
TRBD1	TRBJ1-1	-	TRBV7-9	TGTGCCAGCACCCTCGGACAGGCGAACACTGAAGCTTTCTTT	CASTLGQANTEAFF
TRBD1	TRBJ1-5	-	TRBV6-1	TGTGCCAGCAGTGAAGGGACAGGACTCAATCAGCCCCAGCATTTT	CASSEGTGLNQPQHF
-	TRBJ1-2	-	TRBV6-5	TGTGCCAGGATCAGAGGTGGTTATGGCTACACCTTC	CARIRGGYGYTF
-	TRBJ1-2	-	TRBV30	TGTGCCTGGAGTTATTCGACAGCCTATGGCTACACCTTC	CAWSYSTAYGYTF
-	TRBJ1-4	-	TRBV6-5	TGTGCCAGCATGACAGCTGGTAATGAAAAACTGTTTTTT	CASMTAGNEKLFF
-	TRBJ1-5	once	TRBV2	TGTGCCAGCAGTGATCCGGGAGCGGGCAATCAGCCCCAGCATTTT	CASSDPGAGNQPQHF
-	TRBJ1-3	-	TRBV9	TGTGCCAGCAGCGTAGAGGGGACTCCTTCTGGAAACACCATATATTTT	CASSVEGTPSGNTIYF
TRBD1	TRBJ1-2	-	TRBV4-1	TGCGCCAGCAGCCAGATAGACAGGGAATGGAATGGCTACACCTTC	CASSQIDREWNGYTF
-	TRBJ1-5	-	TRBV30	TGTGCCTGGAGTGCAGGGGACGATCAGCCCCAGCATTTT	CAWSAGDDQPQHF
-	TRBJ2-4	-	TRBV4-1	TGCGCCAGCAGCCAGGGTGGGCTAGCCAAAAACATTCAGTACTTC	CASSQGGLAKNIQYF
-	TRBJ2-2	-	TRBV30	TGTGCCTGGAGTTTAGGGGGAACGAACACCGGGGAGCTGTTTTTT	CAWSLGGTNTGELFF
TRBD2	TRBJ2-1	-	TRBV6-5	TGTGCCAGCAGTTACTCCGTCGAGCGGGGGAATGAGCAGTTCTTC	CASSYSVERGNEQFF
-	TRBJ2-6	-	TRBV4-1	TGCGCCAGCAGCCAAGAAAACCCGGGACACGGGTTTGGGGCCAACGTCCTGACTTTC	CASSQENPGHGFGANVLTF
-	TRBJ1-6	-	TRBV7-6	TGTGCCAGCAGCTCGTCGGGAACCCTGAGCGGACCCCTCCACTTT	CASSSSGTLSGPLHF
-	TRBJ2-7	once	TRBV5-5	TGTGCCAGCAGCTTGGTCTTGTACGAGCAGTACTTC	CASSLVLYEQYF
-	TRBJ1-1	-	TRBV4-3	TGCGCCAGCAGCCCCACAGTGAACACTGAAGCTTTCTTT	CASSPTVNTEAFF
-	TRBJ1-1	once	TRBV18	TGTGCCAGCTCACCGGAGAGTAGGACTTTCTTT	CASSPESRTFF
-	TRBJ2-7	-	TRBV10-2	TGCGCCAGCAGTGAGTCTCGAGGGATTGGCGAGCAGTACTTC	CASSESRGIGEQYF
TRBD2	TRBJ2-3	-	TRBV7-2	TGTGCCAGCAGCCCGGGACTAGCGGGGGGTTCAGATACGCAGTATTTT	CASSPGLAGGSDTQYF
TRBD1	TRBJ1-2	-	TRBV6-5	TGTGCCAGCAGCGTACAGGGGCTTGGTGGCTACACCTTC	CASSVQGLGGYTF
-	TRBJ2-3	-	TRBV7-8	TGTGCCAGCAGCACCGGTCGCACAGATACGCAGTATTTT	CASSTGRTDTQYF
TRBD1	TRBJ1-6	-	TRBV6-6	TGTGCCAGCAGGAGGGACAGCAACTATAATTCACCCCTCCACTTT	CASRRDSNYNSPLHF
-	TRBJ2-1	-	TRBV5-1	TGCGCCAGCAGCCTACCAACAGGCAGGGGCTACAATGAGCAGTTCTTC	CASSLPTGRGYNEQFF
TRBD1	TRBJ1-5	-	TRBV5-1	TGCGCCAGCAGCGAGTCGACAGGGAATCAGCCCCAGCATTTT	CASSESTGNQPQHF
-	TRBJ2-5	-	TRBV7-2	TGTGCCAGCAGCCCGACAGCCGGGCAAGAGACCCAGTACTTC	CASSPTAGQETQYF
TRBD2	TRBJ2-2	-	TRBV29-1	TGCAGCGTTGATTTGGGACTAGCACCGAGACCCGGGGAGCTGTTTTTT	CSVDLGLAPRPGELFF
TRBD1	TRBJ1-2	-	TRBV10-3	TGTGCCATCAGTGAGTCGGGACAGGGTAACTATGGCTACACCTTC	CAISESGQGNYGYTF
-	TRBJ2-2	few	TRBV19	TGTGCCAGTAGTATAGGCGGCTACACCGGGGAGCTGTTTTTT	CASSIGGYTGELFF
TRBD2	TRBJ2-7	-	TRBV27	TGTGCCAGCAGCTTAATAGGGGGACTAGCGGGGTTCTTGGATTGGCAGTACTTC	CASSLIGGLAGFLDWQYF
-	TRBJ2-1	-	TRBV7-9	TGTGCCAGCAGCTCCAACCCGGGATTAGAGCAGTTCTTC	CASSSNPGLEQFF
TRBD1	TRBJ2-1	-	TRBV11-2	TGTGCCAGCGGTAGTAGGACAGGCTTTTACAATGAGCAGTTCTTC	CASGSRTGFYNEQFF
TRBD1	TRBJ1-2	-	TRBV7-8	TGTGCCAGCAGTTTAGGGGTCATCCAGGGGGCGCATGGCTACACCTTC	CASSLGVIQGAHGYTF
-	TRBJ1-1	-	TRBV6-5	TGTGCCAGCACTGGAGGGTCGATTGAAGCTTTCTTT	CASTGGSIEAFF
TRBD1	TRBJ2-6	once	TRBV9	TGTGCCAGCAGCGTTACAGGGGGCGAGGCAGCGGGGGCCAACGTCCTGACTTTC	CASSVTGGEAAGANVLTF
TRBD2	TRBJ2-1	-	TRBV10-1	TGCGCCAGCAGCGAGTGGTCGATGGGGCTAGCGGGGGCCAATGAGCAGTTCTTC	CASSEWSMGLAGANEQFF
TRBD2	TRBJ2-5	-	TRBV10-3	TGTGCCATCAGTGAGTCGATGGCTAGCGGGGGCCAAGAGACCCAGTACTTC	CAISESMASGGQETQYF
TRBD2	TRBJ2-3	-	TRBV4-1	TGCGCCAGCAGCCAAGTAGCGGGGGGTTTTACAGATACGCAGTATTTT	CASSQVAGGFTDTQYF
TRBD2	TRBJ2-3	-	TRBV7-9	TGTGCCAGCAGTTCGGGGGGTACGAGCACAGATACGCAGTATTTT	CASSSGGTSTDTQYF
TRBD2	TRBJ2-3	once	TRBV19	TGTGCCAGTAGAACAGCTAGCGGGGGGGCGCATACGCAGTATTTT	CASRTASGGAHTQYF
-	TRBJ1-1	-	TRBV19	TGTGCCAGCGTCAGGGGACGCACTGAAGCTTTCTTT	CASVRGRTEAFF
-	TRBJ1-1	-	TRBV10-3	TGTGCCATCGTTGGGGGGGCCTCGAACACTGAAGCTTTCTTT	CAIVGGASNTEAFF
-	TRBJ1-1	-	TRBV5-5	TGTGCCAGCAGCTTAAAACAGGGTTACCCTGAAGCTTTCTTT	CASSLKQGYPEAFF
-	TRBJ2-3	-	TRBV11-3	TGTGCCAGCAGCTTGAGTAGCACAGATACGCAGTATTTT	CASSLSSTDTQYF
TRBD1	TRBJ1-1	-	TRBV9	TGTGCCAGCAGCCCAGTCCCCGGACAGGGGGCATCTGAAGCTTTCTTT	CASSPVPGQGASEAFF
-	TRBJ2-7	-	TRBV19	TGTGCCAGTAGTATTGCCAGGGAAGCTAAGCAGTACTTC	CASSIAREAKQYF
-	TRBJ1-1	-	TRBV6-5	TGTGCCAGCGGCGCCCCGGGGGTCACTGAAGCTTTCTTT	CASGAPGVTEAFF
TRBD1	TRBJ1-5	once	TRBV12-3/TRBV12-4	TGTGCCAGCAGTCGGACAGGGGAAAAGCCCCAGCATTTT	CASSRTGEKPQHF